This T cell receptor (beta chain) emerged from a study of T cell responses to AZD1222 COVID-19 vaccine. Trimming cost V 2 bases and J 4 bases, with 6 bases left between them. The CDR3 is made up of 13 amino acids. Germline lookup yields CDR1 ENHRY and CDR2 SYGVKD. Generated by immunoSEQ multiplex PCR, the TCRdb table keeps only in-frame clones and is missing some. The sample includes about 140,000 clones, approximately 90% of them seen just once. J is TRBJ1-5 and V is TRBV10-3; D uncertain. The sequences come from peripheral blood, collected 28 days after the second AZD1222 dose. The receptor comes from an adult who received the AZD1222 COVID-19 vaccine. The CDR3 DNA reads TGTGCCATCAGTGAGGGACCAAATCAGCCCCAGCATTTT. Translating it yields CAISEGPNQPQHF.